The clone carrying this TCR beta chain was detected a few times. The CDR3 contains 19 residues. Germline V gene lookup returns CDR1 SGDLS and CDR2 YYNGEE. J gave up 0 bases and V 4 bases, and 11 bases lay outside the gene matches. This sample is part of a study of cytomegalovirus exposure and HLA in healthy donors. PCR was performed using 60 Vbeta and 13 Jbeta primers. The table came from immunoSEQ multiplex PCR; TCRdb's copy has only in-frame clones and leaves some out. The table includes about 140,000 clones, around 80% detected once. Sequenced sample: PBMCs. This rearrangement joins TRBV9 to TRBJ2-6, with 9 nucleotides matching TRBD1. The receptor was isolated from a female donor in good health and CMV-seropositive. The CDR3 region is CASSPGQGTALSGANVLTF. DNA of the CDR3: TGTGCCAGCAGCCCCGGACAGGGGACCGCTCTCTCTGGGGCCAACGTCCTGACTTTC.